One and the same sample provided the 30 T cell receptor beta chains below, sequenced in a study of shared T cell receptors in the human thymus. Assay used: immunoSEQ multiplex PCR; TCRdb lists only in-frame clones, some missing. The sample lists hundreds of thousands of clones; approximately 90% were seen once. The same sample was also studied in work on human thymus T cells.

Specimen: thymocytes. These receptors were taken from a boy under three years old with a congenital heart defect.

This clone was observed once. The chain carries TRBV6-5 and TRBJ2-1; D remains unclear. CDR1 is MNHEY and CDR2 is SVGAGI in the germline V gene. Trimming removed 0 bases from V and 0 bases from J, with 9 bases in between. This CDR3 has 16 residues. In DNA, the CDR3 is TGTGCCAGCAGTTACTCTGGCCCTAGCTCCTACAATGAGCAGTTCTTC. Amino acid sequence: CASSYSGPSSYNEQFF.

CDR3 DNA sequence: TGTGCCAGCTCTCAAGGAGGGGGGGGGAACACTGAAGCTTTCTTT. Its translation is CASSQGGGGNTEAFF. The chain uses TRBV27 and TRBJ1-1; D possibly corresponds to TRBD1 (6 bases). Germline lookup yields CDR1 MNHEY and CDR2 SMNVEV (reference sequence). This CDR3 has 15 residues. V was clipped by 8 bases and J by 1 base, with 17 bases between them.

The chain couples TRBV2 to TRBJ2-7; no reliable D call. There are 16 residues in the CDR3. Germline assignment: CDR1 SNHLY and CDR2 FYNNEI. V was shortened by 0 bases and J by 6 bases, with 18 bases between the two germline ends. CDR3 sequence: CASSEAMTSQICEQYF. As DNA, the CDR3 is TGTGCCAGCAGTGAAGCTATGACATCGCAGATTTGCGAGCAGTACTTC.

The chain has TRBV25-1 and TRBJ1-1; no clear D. The V and J ends lost 5 bases and 4 bases respectively, with 17 bases between them. This CDR3 contains 15 residues. In germline, CDR1 is MGHDK, CDR2 SYGVNS. The CDR3 DNA reads as TGTGCCAGCAGTCCCGACTTTCCCATGGCCACTGAAGCTTTCTTT. Protein product: CASSPDFPMATEAFF.

The CDR3 nucleotides are TGTGCCAGTAGTATAGAAAGGGGGCGCGGAAACTATGGCTACACCTTC. It is translated as CASSIERGRGNYGYTF. The chain employs TRBV19 and TRBJ1-2; 7 positions agree with TRBD1. The CDR3 sequence is 16 residues long. J was trimmed by 2 bases and V by 0 bases; bases with no gene match: 6. The germline V gene has CDR1 LNHDA and CDR2 SQIVND (reference sequence).

In this sample, this clone turned up a few times. The J gene is TRBJ2-7, the V gene TRBV2; perhaps TRBD2 as D (6 bases). Germline CDR1 SNHLY, CDR2 FYNNEI. The CDR3 covers 14 residues. V lost 10 bases, J lost 1 base, and 17 bases lay in between. The CDR3 DNA reads TGTGCCACCACGAGGGCTCGGGGGTCCTACGAGCAGTACTTC. Its translation is CATTRARGSYEQYF.

This clone was found once. J is TRBJ2-3 and V is TRBV14; TRBD1 might be the D (6 bases). CDR3 length: 18 residues. Between the trimmed V and J ends, which lost 0 bases and 7 bases, there was a span of 23 bases. Germline V gene lookup returns CDR1 SGHDN and CDR2 FVKESK. The CDR3 spells CASSQDGVDKGVSNTQYF. CDR3 sequence (DNA): TGTGCCAGCAGCCAAGATGGGGTGGACAAGGGGGTTTCCAATACGCAGTATTTT.

This clone was seen a handful of times. The genes are TRBV5-1 and TRBJ1-3; no reliable D call. CDR3 size: 16 residues. V was shortened by 2 bases and J by 3 bases, with 15 bases between the two germline ends. Germline CDR1 and CDR2: SGHRS and YFSETQ. This CDR3 reads CASSFIGNGGGNTIYF. As DNA, the CDR3 is TGCGCCAGCAGCTTCATCGGTAACGGAGGTGGAAACACCATATATTTT.

The V and J genes are TRBV7-4 and TRBJ1-1, with 7 bases that match TRBD1. V shed 4 bases and J 1 base; nucleotides not matched to a gene: 15. Germline values: CDR1 SGHVT, CDR2 SQSDAQ. The CDR3 runs to 18 residues. CDR3 coding DNA: TGTGCCAGCAGCTCCCCAGAACCCACAGGGGCGGGGAACACTGAAGCTTTCTTT. It yields the protein CASSSPEPTGAGNTEAFF.

The genes are TRBV4-1 and TRBJ2-3; TRBD2 matches at 11 bases. Per the germline V gene, CDR1 is MGHRA and CDR2 is YSYEKL. J was trimmed by 3 bases and V by 2 bases; bases with no gene match: 22. The CDR3 totals 22 residues. This chain's CDR3 is CASSQLPIRKGSTSGETDTQYF. The DNA for the CDR3 is TGCGCCAGCAGCCAATTACCGATAAGGAAGGGGTCGACTAGCGGGGAAACAGATACGCAGTATTTT.

As for this clone: Other nucleotide sequences from this sample produce the same CDR3. The chain links TRBV4-3 to TRBJ2-1; the D gene is possibly TRBD1 (6 bases). The CDR3 consists of 15 residues. Germline V gene lookup returns CDR1 LGHNA and CDR2 YSLEER. Trimming stripped 0 bases from V and 1 base from J, with 7 bases between. Here the CDR3 reads CASSQDRGSYNEQFF. The CDR3 bases are TGCGCCAGCAGCCAAGACAGGGGATCCTACAATGAGCAGTTCTTC.

The chain links TRBV2 to TRBJ2-7; TRBD1 matches at 8 bases. The CDR3 covers 16 residues. V was clipped by 10 bases and J by 3 bases; unmatched bases: 17. Germline lookup yields CDR1 SNHLY and CDR2 FYNNEI. CDR3 DNA: TGTGCCACCGACGGTCAGGGGCAGGGGGCACTCTACGAGCAGTACTTC. It specifies CATDGQGQGALYEQYF.

V and J are TRBV7-9 and TRBJ1-2, with TRBD1 matching 7 bases. The CDR3 consists of 17 residues. With 4 bases clipped from V and 0 bases from J, the junction kept 11 bases outside the gene matches. Germline CDR1 and CDR2: SEHNR and FQNEAQ (reference sequence). The chain's CDR3 is CASSSRQGQLTNYGYTF. The CDR3 nucleotides are TGTGCCAGCAGCTCCCGACAGGGCCAATTAACTAACTATGGCTACACCTTC. Full variable domain (missing parts from reference TRBV7-9 and TRBJ1-2): DTGVSQNPRHKITKRGQNVTFRCDPISEHNRLYWYRQTLGQGPEFLTYFQNEAQLEKSRLLSDRFSAERPKGSFSTLEIQRTEQGDSAMYLCASSSRQGQLTNYGYTFGSGTRLTVV.

The chain combines TRBV11-2 with TRBJ2-1; TRBD1 might be the D (5 bases). The germline V gene encodes CDR1 SGHAT and CDR2 FQNNGV. The V and J ends lost 9 bases and 9 bases respectively, with 12 bases between them. The CDR3 has 11 amino acids. The CDR3 nucleotides read TGTGCCAGTTCTGTAGGGGTTGAGCAGTTCTTC. Protein: CASSVGVEQFF.

The rearrangement joins TRBV29-1 to TRBJ1-3, with TRBD1 matching 7 bases. Trimming took 3 bases from V and 3 from J; bases not matched to a gene: 11. CDR3 length: 16 amino acids. Germline V CDR1 and CDR2: SQVTM, ANQGSEA. The DNA of the CDR3 is TGCAGCGTTGAGGGGGGTTCGCAGGGGGTTGGAAACACCATATATTTT. Protein: CSVEGGSQGVGNTIYF.

CDR3 protein: CASRKTGGAEQYF. DNA of the CDR3: TGTGCCAGCAGGAAGACAGGGGGTGCCGAGCAGTACTTC. The rearrangement uses TRBV27 and TRBJ2-7; 9 bases fit TRBD1. Trimming cost V 6 bases and J 6 bases; bases outside gene matches: 6. The CDR3 covers 13 residues. Germline V CDR1 and CDR2: MNHEY, SMNVEV (reference sequence).

The chain has TRBV7-9 and TRBJ2-3; D perhaps matches TRBD2 (5 bases). This CDR3 has 15 residues. Germline lookup yields CDR1 SEHNR and CDR2 FQNEAQ (reference sequence). The V gene lost 5 bases and the J gene lost 10 bases, with 22 bases spanning the gap. The CDR3: CASSEDGVLIAAQYF. The CDR3 DNA reads as TGTGCCAGCAGCGAAGACGGGGTCCTCATCGCAGCGCAGTATTTT.

Here the CDR3 DNA reads TGCAGCGGTGGGGCAGGGAACGAGCAGTACTTC. Protein product: CSGGAGNEQYF. The J gene is TRBJ2-7, the V gene TRBV29-1, with a tentative D call TRBD1 (5 bases). Germline V gives CDR1 SQVTM, CDR2 ANQGSEA. This CDR3 is 11 amino acids long. Trimming cost V 7 bases and J 5 bases, with 12 bases left between them.

The genes are TRBV4-1 and TRBJ2-5; 7 bases agree with TRBD1. The CDR3 is 14 residues long. Germline values: CDR1 MGHRA, CDR2 YSYEKL. V lost 0 bases to trimming and J lost 3 bases; unmatched junction nucleotides: 1. CDR3 amino acids: CASSQDDREETQYF. In DNA form, the CDR3 reads TGCGCCAGCAGCCAAGACGACAGGGAAGAGACCCAGTACTTC.

Here the CDR3 reads CASSPPEGPLRYEQYF. The CDR3 DNA reads TGTGCCAGCAGCCCCCCCGAGGGCCCCCTAAGGTACGAGCAGTACTTC. The chain joins TRBV11-1 to TRBJ2-7, with D possibly matching TRBD2 (5 bases). This CDR3 comprises 16 residues. CDR1 is SGHAT and CDR2 is FQDESV in the germline V gene (reference sequence). V was cut by 5 bases and J by 4 bases, with 21 bases left in between.

The chain is built from TRBV28 and TRBJ2-3, with D maybe TRBD2 (6 bases). The CDR3 spans 15 residues. V was trimmed by 2 bases and J by 1 base, leaving 10 bases between them. CDR1 is MDHEN and CDR2 is SYDVKM in the germline V gene. The CDR3 coding sequence is TGTGCCAGCAGTTTAGCCAGGGAGGGCACAGATACGCAGTATTTT. Encoded protein: CASSLAREGTDTQYF.

This rearrangement joins TRBV2 to TRBJ2-7; 12 bases map to TRBD2. Germline CDR1 and CDR2: SNHLY and FYNNEI. CDR3 length: 17 amino acids. V lost 8 bases, J lost 5 bases, and 16 bases stayed unmatched. The CDR3 DNA sequence: TGTGCCAGCCGGGGAGGAGCTAGCGGGAGGGCCGAGGACGAGCAGTACTTC. It specifies CASRGGASGRAEDEQYF.

The rearrangement joins TRBV14 to TRBJ2-7; D might be TRBD1 (6 bases). Germline V gene data show CDR1 as SGHDN and CDR2 as FVKESK. This CDR3 is 16 amino acids long. With 4 bases removed from V and 0 bases from J, the gap between germline ends came to 16 bases. This CDR3 is CASSPADSFPSYEQYF. CDR3 nucleotides: TGTGCCAGCAGCCCCGCGGACAGTTTTCCCTCCTACGAGCAGTACTTC.

The chain joins TRBV7-3 to TRBJ2-1; 10 nucleotides match TRBD2. V dropped 5 bases and J dropped 4; count of bases not matched to a gene: 5. Germline CDR1 SGHTA, CDR2 FQGTGA. CDR3 length: 15 residues. The CDR3 region is CASSLTSGHYNEQFF. The CDR3 nucleotides read TGTGCCAGCAGCCTGACTAGCGGGCATTACAATGAGCAGTTCTTC.

This clone was picked up one time. The chain employs TRBV7-8 and TRBJ2-3, with 8 bases lining up with TRBD2. There are 16 residues in the CDR3. V lost 6 bases, J lost 4 bases, and 12 bases stayed unmatched. Germline CDR1 reads SGHVS; CDR2 reads FQNEAQ. CDR3 amino acids: CASRSFKRERSDTQYF. In nucleotides, the CDR3 is TGTGCCAGCAGATCGTTTAAGCGGGAGAGGTCAGATACGCAGTATTTT.

The rearrangement joins TRBV19 to TRBJ1-1, with D possibly TRBD1 on 6 matching bases. Per germline, CDR1 LNHDA and CDR2 SQIVND (reference sequence). V was shortened by 5 bases and J by 6 bases, with 7 bases between the two germline ends. CDR3 size: 11 residues. The CDR3 nucleotides read TGTGCCAGTAGTCAGGGGTCTGAAGCTTTCTTT. This translates into CASSQGSEAFF.

This clone was recorded a few times. This chain links TRBV5-8 with TRBJ1-5; 8 nucleotides agree with TRBD1. Germline lookup yields CDR1 SGHTS and CDR2 YDEGEE. V shed 5 bases and J 4 bases; nucleotides not matched to a gene: 5. The CDR3 is made up of 14 amino acids. CDR3 in amino acids: CASRADRANQPQHF. DNA of the CDR3: TGTGCCAGCAGAGCGGACAGGGCTAATCAGCCCCAGCATTTT.

This chain joins TRBV9 and TRBJ1-1; D unresolved. The CDR3 length is 15 residues. Trimming pared 0 bases from V and 2 bases from J, leaving 11 bases between. Per the germline V gene, CDR1 is SGDLS and CDR2 is YYNGEE. The CDR3 DNA sequence: TGTGCCAGCAGCGTAGTCCCAGGCTCTAACACTGAAGCTTTCTTT. It encodes CASSVVPGSNTEAFF.

The rearrangement links TRBV6-1 to TRBJ2-5, with 10 nucleotides matching TRBD2. The J call is doubtful: the DNA matches TRBJ2-7 better. CDR1 and CDR2 from the germline V gene are MNHNS and SASEGT. This CDR3 is 17 amino acids long. The CDR3 nucleotides are TGTGCCAGCAGTGAAGAGCCAAGCGGGAGGGAAACCTACGAGCAGTACTTC. It codes for CASSEEPSGRETYEQYF.

The chain uses TRBV14 and TRBJ2-3; TRBD2 matches at 8 bases. The V and J ends lost 5 bases and 6 bases, in that order; junction bases with no gene match: 7. The CDR3 runs to 14 residues. The germline CDR1 and CDR2 sequences are SGHDN and FVKESK. The CDR3 spells CASSVAGRSDTQYF. As DNA, the CDR3 is TGTGCCAGCAGCGTAGCGGGAAGATCGGATACGCAGTATTTT.